This TCR beta chain is drawn from a study of response to subunit inactivated influenza vaccine (dated by TCRdb to the late 2010s). Background for the entire study: Deep quantitative profiling of the T cell receptor repertoire was used in the study to follow responses to a trivalent subunit inactivated influenza vaccine. The research as a whole found: According to the authors, only a limited number of new T cells may be recruited by each seasonal influenza vaccination.

Counted from cysteine to phenylalanine, this CDR3 has 14 amino acids. Only the CDR3 DNA stays, 42 bases, in frame from base 1. Germline trimming amounts to 10 bases on V and 7 bases on J, with 13 as the count of junction bases outside the gene matches. CDR1 and CDR2, looked up from the germline V gene (reference sequence), are PRHDT and FYEKMQ. Library generation was performed with RT-PCR. The data were produced on an Illumina HiSeq 2500. The raw public data were reprocessed by TCRdb itself: fastp quality trimming at Q25, MiXCR clonotype calling, in-frame beta chains only. CDR3 protein duplicates are merged, each entry listing the most common genes and DNA. The sample has 400,000 to 650,000 distinct CDR3 sequences on record, around 7.9% of them singletons. Together, the top ten hold around 14% of the sample. Remarks on this clonotype: The target of this receptor is not known. No qualities accompany the bases; no much larger clone lies one base away.

The material sequenced was PBMCs from blood, taken roughly 24 months after vaccination. The TCR comes from a man between 50 and 75 years old who received an inactivated influenza vaccine. Donor details come from another sample of the same person, matched by shared clones. The chain is encoded by TRBV13 joined to TRBJ1-2, and 9 bases in between align with TRBD1. The CDR3 region has the sequence CATWDRENLSGYTF. Read as DNA, the sequence is TGTGCCACTTGGGACAGGGAGAATCTCAGTGGCTACACCTTC.